This paragraph reports one T cell receptor beta chain. The study included ophthalmopathy patients with Clinical Activity Score at least 3, NOSPECS grade at least 4 and duration under 3 months. Amplified TCR beta CDR3 regions came from RNA transcripts. Researchers ran a first-round RT-PCR on the TCR CDR3 using the HTBI primer set. A single record per CDR3 protein comes from TCRdb applying MiXCR to the multiplex PCR reads. The table includes 600,000 to 650,000 distinct CDR3 sequences, roughly 20% detected once. The CDR3 is 16 residues long. Trimming pared 7 bases from V and 0 bases from J, leaving 16 bases between. Per the germline V gene, CDR1 is MNHNS and CDR2 is SASEGT. These data come from a study of T cells in Graves' hyperthyroidism and ophthalmopathy.

V gene TRBV6-1 combines with J gene TRBJ2-1, with TRBD2 as a possible D gene (5 bases). The TCR sequence derives from a man between 25 and 39 years old with Graves' ophthalmopathy. Sequencing was done on a sample of blood. For the CDR3, the DNA is TGTGCCAGCACCCCCCCGGGAAGCCCCTCCTACAATGAGCAGTTCTTC. Residues: CASTPPGSPSYNEQFF.